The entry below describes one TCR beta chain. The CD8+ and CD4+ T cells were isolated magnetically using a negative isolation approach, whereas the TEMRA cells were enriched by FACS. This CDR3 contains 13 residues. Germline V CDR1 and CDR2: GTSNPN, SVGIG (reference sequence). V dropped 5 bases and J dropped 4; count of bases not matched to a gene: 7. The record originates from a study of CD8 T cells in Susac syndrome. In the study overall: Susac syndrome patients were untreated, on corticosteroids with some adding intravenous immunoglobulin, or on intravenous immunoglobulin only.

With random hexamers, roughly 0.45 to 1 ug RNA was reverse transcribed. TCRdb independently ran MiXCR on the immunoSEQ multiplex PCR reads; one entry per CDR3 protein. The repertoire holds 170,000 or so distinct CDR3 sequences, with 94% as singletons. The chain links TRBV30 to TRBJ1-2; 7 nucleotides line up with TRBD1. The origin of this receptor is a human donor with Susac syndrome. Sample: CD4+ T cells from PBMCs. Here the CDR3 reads CAWADRATYGYTF. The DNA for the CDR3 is TGTGCCTGGGCTGACAGGGCGACCTATGGCTACACCTTC.